The clone carrying this TCR beta chain was found a few times. The antigen remains undetermined. The sample is drawn from a study of T-cell memory formation after mild COVID-19. Study details: Clusters of TCRs were largely donor specific. The study, taken as a whole, reports: CD4+ clones that contracted lay mainly in CM and EM; CD8+ ones lay in EMRA. Pre-infection memory held some responding clones, suggesting pre-existing cross-reactive T cells responded.

It was 5'RACE with constant-segment primers that produced the TCR alpha and TCR beta cDNA libraries, which carried sample barcodes and UMIs. TCRdb ran MiXCR on the 5' RACE reads and lists one entry per CDR3 protein. The sample has about 240,000 distinct CDR3 sequences; roughly a tenth are singletons. The receptor's source is a man between 18 and 35 years old who had mild COVID-19 (a few samples of this study predate the infection). Cell type and time point are not known. The sequenced sample consisted of PBMCs or a T cell subset sorted from them (not recorded which).

The CDR3 DNA is TGTGCCAGCCGGGCGTTGAACACTGAAGCTTTCTTT. Translating it yields CASRALNTEAFF. V is TRBV11-1 and J is TRBJ1-1, with D uncertain. The V end was cut by 8 bases, the J end by 0 bases, with 7 bases between. The CDR3 is 12 residues long. CDR1 and CDR2 (germline): SGHAT, FQDESV (reference sequence).